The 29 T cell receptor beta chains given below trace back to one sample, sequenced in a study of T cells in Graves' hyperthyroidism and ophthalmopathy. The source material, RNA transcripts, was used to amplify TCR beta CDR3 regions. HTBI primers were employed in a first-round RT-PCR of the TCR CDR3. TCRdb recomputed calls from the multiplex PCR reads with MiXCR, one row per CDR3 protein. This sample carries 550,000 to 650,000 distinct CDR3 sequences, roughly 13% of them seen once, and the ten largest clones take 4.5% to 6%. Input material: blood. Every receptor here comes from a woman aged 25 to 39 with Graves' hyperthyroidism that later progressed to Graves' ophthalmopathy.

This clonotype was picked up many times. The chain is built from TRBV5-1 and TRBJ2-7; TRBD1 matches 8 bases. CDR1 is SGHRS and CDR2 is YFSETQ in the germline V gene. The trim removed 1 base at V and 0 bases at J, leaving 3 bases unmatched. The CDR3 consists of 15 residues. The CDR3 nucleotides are TGCGCCAGCAGCTTGCGGACAGGGAGCTCCTACGAGCAGTACTTC. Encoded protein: CASSLRTGSSYEQYF.

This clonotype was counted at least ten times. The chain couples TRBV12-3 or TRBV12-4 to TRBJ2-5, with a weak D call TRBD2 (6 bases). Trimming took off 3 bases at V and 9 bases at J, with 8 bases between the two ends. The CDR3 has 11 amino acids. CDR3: CASSLTSPQYF. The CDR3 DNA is TGTGCCAGCAGTTTGACTAGTCCCCAGTACTTC.

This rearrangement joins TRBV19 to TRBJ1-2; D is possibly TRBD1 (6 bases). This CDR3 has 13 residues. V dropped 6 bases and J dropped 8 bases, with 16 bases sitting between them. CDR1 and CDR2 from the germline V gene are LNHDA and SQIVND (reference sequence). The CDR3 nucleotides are TGTGCCAGTAGGGATACAGGGCTTTGGGGCTACACCTTC. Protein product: CASRDTGLWGYTF.

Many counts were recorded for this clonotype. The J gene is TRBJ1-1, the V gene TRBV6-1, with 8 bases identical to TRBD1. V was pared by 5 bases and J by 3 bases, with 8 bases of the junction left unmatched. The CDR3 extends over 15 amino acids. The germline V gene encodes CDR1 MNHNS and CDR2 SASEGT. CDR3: CASSRDRTGDTEAFF. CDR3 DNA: TGTGCCAGCAGTCGGGACAGGACTGGGGACACTGAAGCTTTCTTT.

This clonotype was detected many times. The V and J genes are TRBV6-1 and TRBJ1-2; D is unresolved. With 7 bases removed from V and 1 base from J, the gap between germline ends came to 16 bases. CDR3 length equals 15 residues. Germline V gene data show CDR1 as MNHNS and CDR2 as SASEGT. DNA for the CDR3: TGTGCCAGCATCGAGCCAGGAGCCCTTAACTATGGCTACACCTTC. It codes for CASIEPGALNYGYTF.

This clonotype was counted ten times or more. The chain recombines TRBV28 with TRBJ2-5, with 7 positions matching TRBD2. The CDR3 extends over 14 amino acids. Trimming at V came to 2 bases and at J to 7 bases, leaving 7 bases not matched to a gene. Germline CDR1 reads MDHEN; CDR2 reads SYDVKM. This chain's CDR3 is CASSLLAGVGTQYF. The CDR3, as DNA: TGTGCCAGCAGTTTACTGGCGGGGGTCGGGACCCAGTACTTC.

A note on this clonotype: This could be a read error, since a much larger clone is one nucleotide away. CDR3 region: CATRTSGADNEQFF. The CDR3 coding sequence is TGTGCCACCCGGACTAGCGGAGCCGACAATGAGCAGTTCTTC. This chain uses TRBV10-3 with TRBJ2-1; 10 bases are shared with TRBD2. CDR3 length: 14 residues. CDR1 ENHRY and CDR2 SYGVKD come from the germline V gene. V lost 10 bases and J lost 5; bases outside the gene matches: 8.

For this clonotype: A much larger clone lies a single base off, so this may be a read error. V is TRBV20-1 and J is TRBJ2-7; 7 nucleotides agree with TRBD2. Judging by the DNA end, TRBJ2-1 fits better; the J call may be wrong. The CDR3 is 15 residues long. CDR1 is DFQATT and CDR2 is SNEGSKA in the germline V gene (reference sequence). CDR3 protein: CSARDTAGLSYEQFF. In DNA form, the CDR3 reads TGCAGTGCTAGAGATACAGCGGGGCTCTCCTACGAGCAGTTCTTC.

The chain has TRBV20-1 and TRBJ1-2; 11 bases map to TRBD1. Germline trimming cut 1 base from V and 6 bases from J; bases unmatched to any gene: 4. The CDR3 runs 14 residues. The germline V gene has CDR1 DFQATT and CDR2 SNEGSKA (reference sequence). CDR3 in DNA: TGCAGTGCTAGAGTCGGACAGGGGGCGGATGGCTACACCTTC. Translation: CSARVGQGADGYTF.

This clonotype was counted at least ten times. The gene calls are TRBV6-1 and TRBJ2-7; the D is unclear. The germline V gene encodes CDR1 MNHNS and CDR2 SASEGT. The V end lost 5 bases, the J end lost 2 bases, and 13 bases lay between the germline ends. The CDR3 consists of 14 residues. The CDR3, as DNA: TGTGCCAGCAGTTGGTCCGAATCGGCCTACGAGCAGTACTTC. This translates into CASSWSESAYEQYF.

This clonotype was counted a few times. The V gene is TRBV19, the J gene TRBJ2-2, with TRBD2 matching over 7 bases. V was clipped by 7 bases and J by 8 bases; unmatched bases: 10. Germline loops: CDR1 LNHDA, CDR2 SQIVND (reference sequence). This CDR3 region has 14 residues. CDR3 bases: TGTGCCAGTACCCTAAGCGGGGCGGGGGGGGAGCTGTTTTTT. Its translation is CASTLSGAGGELFF.

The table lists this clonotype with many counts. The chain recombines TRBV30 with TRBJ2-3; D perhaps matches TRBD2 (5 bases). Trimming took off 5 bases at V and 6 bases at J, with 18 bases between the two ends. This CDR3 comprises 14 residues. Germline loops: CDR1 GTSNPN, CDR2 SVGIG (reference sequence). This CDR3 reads CAWSHGVSGDTQYF. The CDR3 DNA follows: TGTGCCTGGTCCCATGGGGTCTCGGGGGATACGCAGTATTTT. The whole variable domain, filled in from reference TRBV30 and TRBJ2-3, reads SQTIHQWPATLVQPVGSPLSLECTVEGTSNPNLYWYRQAAGRGLQLLFYSVGIGQISSEVPQNLSASRPQDRQFILSSKKLLLSDSGFYLCAWSHGVSGDTQYFGPGTRLTVL.

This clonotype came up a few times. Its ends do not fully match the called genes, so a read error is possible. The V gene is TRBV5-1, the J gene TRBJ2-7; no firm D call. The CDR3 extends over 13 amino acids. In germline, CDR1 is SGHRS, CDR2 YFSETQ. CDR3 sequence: CASKTPSSYEQYF. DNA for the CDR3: TGTGCCAGCAAGACACCATCCTCCTACGAGCAGTACTTC.

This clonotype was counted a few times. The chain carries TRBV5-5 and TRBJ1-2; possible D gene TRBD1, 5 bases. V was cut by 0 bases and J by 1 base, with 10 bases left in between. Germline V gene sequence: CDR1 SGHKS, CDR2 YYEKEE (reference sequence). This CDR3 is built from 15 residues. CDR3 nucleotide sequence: TGTGCCAGCAGCTTGGGACAGACCGTTAACTATGGCTACACCTTC. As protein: CASSLGQTVNYGYTF.

This chain's CDR3 is CASSHQSGLASYEQYF. The CDR3 coding sequence is TGCGCCAGCAGCCACCAATCGGGACTAGCGTCCTACGAGCAGTACTTC. The chain joins TRBV4-1 to TRBJ2-7; TRBD2 agrees at 10 bases. J gave up 1 base and V 3 bases, and 6 bases lay outside the gene matches. CDR3 length: 16 amino acids. Germline CDR1 reads MGHRA; CDR2 reads YSYEKL.

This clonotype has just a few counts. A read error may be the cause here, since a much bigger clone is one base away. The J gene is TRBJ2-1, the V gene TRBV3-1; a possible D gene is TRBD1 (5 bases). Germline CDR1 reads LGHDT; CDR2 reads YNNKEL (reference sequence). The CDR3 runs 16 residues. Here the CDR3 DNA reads TGTGCCGGCAGCCAACATAATCTGGACAACTACAATGAGCAGTTCTTC. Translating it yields CAGSQHNLDNYNEQFF.

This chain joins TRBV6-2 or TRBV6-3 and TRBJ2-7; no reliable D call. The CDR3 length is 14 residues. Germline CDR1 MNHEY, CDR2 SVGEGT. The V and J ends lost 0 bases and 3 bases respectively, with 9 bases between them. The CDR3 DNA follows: TGTGCCAGCAGTTACTCGGTTCAACACTACGAGCAGTACTTC. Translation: CASSYSVQHYEQYF.

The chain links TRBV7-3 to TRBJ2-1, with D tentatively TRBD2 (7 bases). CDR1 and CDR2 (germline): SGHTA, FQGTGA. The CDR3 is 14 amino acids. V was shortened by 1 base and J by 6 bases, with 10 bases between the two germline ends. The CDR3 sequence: CASSLKGGGNEQFF. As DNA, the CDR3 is TGTGCCAGCAGCTTAAAAGGGGGGGGCAATGAGCAGTTCTTC. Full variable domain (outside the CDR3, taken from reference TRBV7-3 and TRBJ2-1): GAGVSQTPSNKVTEKGKYVELRCDPISGHTALYWYRQSLGQGPEFLIYFQGTGAADDSGLPNDRFFAVRPEGSVSTLKIQRTERGDSAVYLCASSLKGGGNEQFFGPGTRLTVL.

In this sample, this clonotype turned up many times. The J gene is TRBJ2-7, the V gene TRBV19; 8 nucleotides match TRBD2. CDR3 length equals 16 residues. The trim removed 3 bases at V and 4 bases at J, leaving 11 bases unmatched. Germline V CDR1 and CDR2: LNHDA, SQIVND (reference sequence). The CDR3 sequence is CASSIMGLGGSYEQYF. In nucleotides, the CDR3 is TGTGCCAGTAGTATTATGGGACTAGGGGGATCTTACGAGCAGTACTTC.

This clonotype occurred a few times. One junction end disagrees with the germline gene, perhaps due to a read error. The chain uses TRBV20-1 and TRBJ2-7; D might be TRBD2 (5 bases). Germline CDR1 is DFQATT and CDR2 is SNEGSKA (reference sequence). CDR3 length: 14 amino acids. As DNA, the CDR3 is TGCAGTGTTAGAAGCAGGAGGAGCTCCTACGAGCAGTACTTC. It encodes CSVRSRRSSYEQYF.

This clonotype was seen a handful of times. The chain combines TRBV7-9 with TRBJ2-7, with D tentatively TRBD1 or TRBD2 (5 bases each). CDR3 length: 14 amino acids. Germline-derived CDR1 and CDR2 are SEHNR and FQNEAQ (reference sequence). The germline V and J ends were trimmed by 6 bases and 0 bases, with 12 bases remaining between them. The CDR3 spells CASRGPSSSYEQYF. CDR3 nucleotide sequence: TGTGCCAGCAGGGGACCCTCGAGCTCCTACGAGCAGTACTTC.

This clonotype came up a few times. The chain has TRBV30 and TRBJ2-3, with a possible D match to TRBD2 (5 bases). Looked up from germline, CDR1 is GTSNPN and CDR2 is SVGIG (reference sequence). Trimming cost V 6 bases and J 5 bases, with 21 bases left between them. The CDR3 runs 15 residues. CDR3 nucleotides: TGTGCCTGCCCGCCCGCAGTCGGGATAGGAGATACGCAGTATTTT. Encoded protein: CACPPAVGIGDTQYF.

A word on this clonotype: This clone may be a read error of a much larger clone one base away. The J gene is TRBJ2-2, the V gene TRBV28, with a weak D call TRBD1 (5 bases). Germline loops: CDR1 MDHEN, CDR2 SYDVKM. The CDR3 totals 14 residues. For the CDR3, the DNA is TGTGCCATCAGTTTACCCACCAGGGCCGGGGAGCTGTTTTTT. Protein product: CAISLPTRAGELFF.

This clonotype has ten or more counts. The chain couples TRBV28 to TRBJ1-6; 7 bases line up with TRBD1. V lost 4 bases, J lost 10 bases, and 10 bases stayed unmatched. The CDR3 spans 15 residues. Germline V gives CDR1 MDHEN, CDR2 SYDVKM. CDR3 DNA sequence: TGTGCCAGCAGTTCCGGCACAGGGGATCGGTCACCCCTCCACTTT. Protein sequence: CASSSGTGDRSPLHF.

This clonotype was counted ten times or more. The CDR3 coding sequence is TGTGCCAGCAGAGGACTAGCGGGAGTAACTAGCACAGATACGCAGTATTTT. It specifies CASRGLAGVTSTDTQYF. The V gene is TRBV2, the J gene TRBJ2-3, with 13 nucleotides matching TRBD2. CDR1 SNHLY and CDR2 FYNNEI come from the germline V gene. The CDR3 extends over 17 amino acids. V gave up 6 bases and J gave up 0 bases; unmatched junction bases: 6.

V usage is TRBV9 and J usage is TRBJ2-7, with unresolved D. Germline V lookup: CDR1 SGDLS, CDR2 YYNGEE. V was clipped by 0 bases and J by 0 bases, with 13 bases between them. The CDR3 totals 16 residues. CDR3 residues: CASSVAVDVGSYEQYF. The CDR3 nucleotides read TGTGCCAGCAGCGTAGCGGTGGACGTCGGCTCCTACGAGCAGTACTTC.

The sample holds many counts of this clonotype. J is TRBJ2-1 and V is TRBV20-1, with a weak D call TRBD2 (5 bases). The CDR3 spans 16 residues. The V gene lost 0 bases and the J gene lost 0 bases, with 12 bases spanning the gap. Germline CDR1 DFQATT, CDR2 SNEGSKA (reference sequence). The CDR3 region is CSARDLGSSSYNEQFF. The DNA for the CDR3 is TGCAGTGCTAGAGATCTGGGGAGCAGCTCCTACAATGAGCAGTTCTTC.

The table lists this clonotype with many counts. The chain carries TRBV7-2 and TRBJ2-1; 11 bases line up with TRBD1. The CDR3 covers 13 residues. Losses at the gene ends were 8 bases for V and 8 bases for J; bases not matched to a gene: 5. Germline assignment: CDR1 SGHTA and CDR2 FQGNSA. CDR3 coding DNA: TGTGCCAGCCCGGGACAGGGGGAGTATGAGCAGTTCTTC. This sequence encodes CASPGQGEYEQFF.

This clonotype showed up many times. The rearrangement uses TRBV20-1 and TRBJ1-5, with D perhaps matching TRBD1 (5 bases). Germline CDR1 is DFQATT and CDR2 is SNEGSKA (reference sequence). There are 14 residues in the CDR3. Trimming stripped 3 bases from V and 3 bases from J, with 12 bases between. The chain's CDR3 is CSARRRDTNQPQHF. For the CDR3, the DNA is TGCAGTGCTAGGCGCAGGGATACCAATCAGCCCCAGCATTTT.